The present entry profiles one TCR beta chain with its context. Per the original data handling: Nucleated cell number was recorded as an estimate derived from reference gene primer amplification. Only in-frame clones appear in the TCRdb table, and some are missing; sequencing was by immunoSEQ multiplex PCR. V and J calls and clone size come straight from that table; D and trimming were deduced from the DNA. The table lists fewer than 400,000 clones, 75% to 90% of them singletons. The source of the sample is a study of blood T cell repertoires in COVID-19. All exposed participants met a person with COVID-19 within 2 weeks before entering the study. The sequenced sample was PBMCs or T cells enriched from blood (not recorded which). This sequence originates from a woman in her twenties or thirties who had been exposed to COVID-19.

The CDR3 coding sequence is TGTGCCACCAGCATAGATTTCGCGGGACAGTCCTATGGCTACACCTTC. Its protein product is CATSIDFAGQSYGYTF. V and J are TRBV15 and TRBJ1-2; 7 nucleotides match TRBD1. V dropped 4 bases and J dropped 4; count of bases not matched to a gene: 12. The CDR3 loop spans 16 amino acids. Germline loops: CDR1 LNHNV, CDR2 YYDKDF (reference sequence).